The next 30 T cell receptor beta chains were all read from a single sample in a study of blood T cell repertoires in COVID-19. Generated by immunoSEQ multiplex PCR, the TCRdb table keeps only in-frame clones and is missing some. This table holds 250,000 to 350,000 clones, around 84% found once. The source material was PBMCs or T cells enriched from blood (not recorded which). Receptors originate from a woman between 18 and 30 years old who had recovered from COVID-19.

This clone was observed a handful of times. This chain joins TRBV7-6 and TRBJ1-1; D remains unclear. The CDR3 contains 13 residues. Deletions cut 0 bases from V and 1 base from J, with 3 bases between. Per germline, CDR1 SGHVS and CDR2 FNYEAQ. The CDR3 reads CASSLAQNTEAFF. CDR3 nucleotide sequence: TGTGCCAGCAGCTTAGCACAGAACACTGAAGCTTTCTTT.

V usage is TRBV29-1 and J usage is TRBJ1-1; a possible D gene is TRBD1 (6 bases). The CDR3 spans 11 residues. The germline V and J ends were trimmed by 7 bases and 1 base, with 7 bases remaining between them. Germline V gene data show CDR1 as SQVTM and CDR2 as ANQGSEA. CDR3 nucleotides: TGCAGCGCGGGACAGAACACTGAAGCTTTCTTT. Encoded protein: CSAGQNTEAFF.

The chain employs TRBV10-3 and TRBJ2-7; 7 bases are shared with TRBD1. The V gene end was trimmed by 0 bases and the J gene end by 0 bases; junction bases not matched to a gene: 8. The V gene's germline CDR1 is ENHRY and CDR2 SYGVKD. The CDR3 runs 17 residues. CDR3 nucleotides: TGTGCCATCAGTGAGTCGGTGGGCAGGGGGAGCTCCTACGAGCAGTACTTC. Translating gives CAISESVGRGSSYEQYF.

The V call is TRBV19, the J call TRBJ2-5; TRBD1 is a possible D gene (6 bases). Trimming shortened V by 2 bases and J by 2 bases, and 12 bases separated the two germline ends. This CDR3 has 15 residues. CDR1 is LNHDA, CDR2 SQIVND, per germline (reference sequence). The CDR3 sequence: CASSISWTDQETQYF. The CDR3 DNA reads as TGTGCCAGTAGTATATCCTGGACAGATCAAGAGACCCAGTACTTC.

The V gene is TRBV7-9, the J gene TRBJ1-4, with D hard to call. Between the trimmed V and J ends, which lost 0 bases and 3 bases, there was a span of 11 bases. The CDR3 is made up of 16 amino acids. Germline V gene lookup returns CDR1 SEHNR and CDR2 FQNEAQ (reference sequence). The CDR3 is CASSLAEALPNEKLFF. The CDR3 bases are TGTGCCAGCAGCTTAGCGGAGGCACTACCTAATGAAAAACTGTTTTTT.

The V call is TRBV19, the J call TRBJ1-4, with TRBD1 identical over 7 bases. The germline CDR1 and CDR2 sequences are LNHDA and SQIVND (reference sequence). The CDR3 is made up of 16 amino acids. The ends lost 4 bases at V and 7 bases at J; junction bases unmatched: 12. The CDR3, as DNA: TGTGCCAGTAGTAACCCAGGGGGGCCGAGGCGTGAAAAACTGTTTTTT. Protein: CASSNPGGPRREKLFF.

The rearrangement joins TRBV7-3 to TRBJ2-5; 8 nucleotides agree with TRBD2. Germline V lookup: CDR1 SGHTA, CDR2 FQGTGA. This CDR3 has 16 amino acids. V lost 6 bases and J lost 4; bases outside the gene matches: 13. The CDR3 DNA sequence: TGTGCCAGCAGTCCCCCTAGAGCGGGAGAGCGAGAGACCCAGTACTTC. Its translation is CASSPPRAGERETQYF.

CDR3 DNA: TGTGCCAGCAGTGAGGGACAGGGGGCGTCCACTGAAGCTTTCTTT. Translating it yields CASSEGQGASTEAFF. The chain employs TRBV2 and TRBJ1-1; 12 positions match TRBD1. V was clipped by 3 bases and J by 4 bases; unmatched bases: 3. Germline V lookup: CDR1 SNHLY, CDR2 FYNNEI. This CDR3 spans 15 amino acids.

The genes are TRBV7-9 and TRBJ1-1; a weak D match, TRBD1 (5 bases). Germline V lookup: CDR1 SEHNR, CDR2 FQNEAQ (reference sequence). Trimming took 3 bases from V and 7 from J, leaving 9 bases between them. The CDR3 loop spans 12 amino acids. The CDR3 nucleotides are TGTGCCAGCAGCTTGGGGCCGAATGAAGCTTTCTTT. Encoded protein: CASSLGPNEAFF. Looking up the rest from reference TRBV7-9 and TRBJ1-1 gives the full variable domain: DTGVSQNPRHKITKRGQNVTFRCDPISEHNRLYWYRQTLGQGPEFLTYFQNEAQLEKSRLLSDRFSAERPKGSFSTLEIQRTEQGDSAMYLCASSLGPNEAFFGQGTRLTVV.

This chain joins TRBV7-3 and TRBJ2-7; TRBD2 is a possible D gene (6 bases). V gave up 0 bases and J gave up 5 bases, with 11 bases separating them. The germline V gene encodes CDR1 SGHTA and CDR2 FQGTGA. There are 14 residues in the CDR3. The CDR3 loop is CASSLTGGIDEQYF. CDR3 sequence (DNA): TGTGCCAGCAGCTTAACGGGAGGAATTGACGAGCAGTACTTC.

The chain combines TRBV24-1 with TRBJ1-1, with 7 bases lining up with TRBD1. The trim removed 3 bases at V and 1 base at J, leaving 1 base unmatched. In germline, CDR1 is KGHDR, CDR2 SFDVKD. The CDR3 covers 14 residues. CDR3 coding DNA: TGTGCCACCAGTGATCGGACAGGGAACACTGAAGCTTTCTTT. Translation gives CATSDRTGNTEAFF.

The rearrangement uses TRBV4-1 and TRBJ2-7; 9 bases are a match to TRBD1. V lost 6 bases and J lost 2; bases outside the gene matches: 17. The CDR3 extends over 18 amino acids. Germline-derived CDR1 and CDR2 are MGHRA and YSYEKL. The CDR3 reads CASSLFPGQGFAPYEQYF. The CDR3 DNA reads as TGCGCCAGCAGTCTCTTTCCGGGACAGGGCTTCGCGCCCTACGAGCAGTACTTC.

The chain recombines TRBV2 with TRBJ1-2, with 8 positions matching TRBD1. Germline CDR1 SNHLY, CDR2 FYNNEI. Trimming at V came to 6 bases and at J to 4 bases, leaving 4 bases not matched to a gene. CDR3 length equals 13 residues. The CDR3 loop is CASSGQGGYGYTF. The CDR3 DNA follows: TGTGCCAGCAGCGGACAGGGTGGCTATGGCTACACCTTC.

CDR3 nucleotide sequence: TGTGCCAGTAACCACAGGGACTCTGGAAACACCATATATTTT. Its protein product is CASNHRDSGNTIYF. The chain joins TRBV19 to TRBJ1-3; TRBD1 might be the D (6 bases). Deletions cut 7 bases from V and 0 bases from J, with 10 bases between. CDR1 LNHDA and CDR2 SQIVND come from the germline V gene (reference sequence). The CDR3 sequence is 14 residues long.

The chain combines TRBV19 with TRBJ1-5; no clear D gene. The CDR3 sequence is 15 residues long. The ends were cut back, 4 bases at V and 6 bases at J, with 16 bases in the middle. Germline CDR1 is LNHDA and CDR2 is SQIVND (reference sequence). The DNA of the CDR3 is TGTGCCAGTAGTAAACGACCTTTGGAGGGTCAGCCCCAGCATTTT. This translates into CASSKRPLEGQPQHF.

The rearrangement joins TRBV10-2 to TRBJ1-5, with D possibly being TRBD1 (5 bases). The CDR3 totals 14 residues. V was cut by 0 bases and J by 5 bases, with 8 bases left in between. The germline CDR1 and CDR2 sequences are WSHSY and SAAADI. The CDR3 spells CASSESTVYQPQHF. The CDR3 coding sequence is TGCGCCAGCAGTGAGTCGACAGTCTATCAGCCCCAGCATTTT.

This chain uses TRBV28 with TRBJ2-5; 7 nucleotides line up with TRBD1. The CDR3 consists of 15 residues. Germline trimming cut 5 bases from V and 5 bases from J; bases unmatched to any gene: 11. CDR1 and CDR2 from the germline V gene are MDHEN and SYDVKM. The CDR3 DNA follows: TGTGCCAGCAGTCCAGGGACAGCCAGCCGGGAGACCCAGTACTTC. Amino acids: CASSPGTASRETQYF. The variable domain in full, with the rest retrieved from reference TRBV28 and TRBJ2-5, is DVKVTQSSRYLVKRTGEKVFLECVQDMDHENMFWYRQDPGLGLRLIYFSYDVKMKEKGDIPEGYSVSREKKERFSLILESASTNQTSMYLCASSPGTASRETQYFGPGTRLLVL.

The chain employs TRBV3-1 (or the pseudogene TRBV3-2) and TRBJ1-2, with D perhaps TRBD1 (5 bases). The CDR3 runs 12 residues. Trimming removed 4 bases from V and 8 bases from J, with 11 bases in between. Germline assignment: CDR1 LGHDT and CDR2 YNNKEL (reference sequence). The CDR3 DNA reads TGTGCCAGCAGCCCCTCAGGGTTGGGCTACACCTTC. It specifies CASSPSGLGYTF.

This chain uses TRBV7-3 with TRBJ2-3, with 8 bases identical to TRBD2. The V segment lost 5 bases and the J segment 9 bases; nucleotides outside the gene matches: 16. This CDR3 is 16 amino acids long. Germline V gene sequence: CDR1 SGHTA, CDR2 FQGTGA. CDR3 loop: CASSPKSGGTSGTQYF. In DNA, the CDR3 is TGTGCCAGCAGCCCCAAGAGCGGGGGTACCTCGGGGACGCAGTATTTT.

In nucleotides, the CDR3 is TGCAGCGTTGACGTAGCGGGAAGCTACGAGCAGTACTTC. Translating gives CSVDVAGSYEQYF. The rearrangement links TRBV29-1 to TRBJ2-7; TRBD2 matches 8 bases. CDR1 and CDR2 from the germline V gene are SQVTM and ANQGSEA. The V segment lost 3 bases and the J segment 3 bases; nucleotides outside the gene matches: 4. There are 13 residues in the CDR3.

V gene TRBV2 combines with J gene TRBJ1-6; 10 bases map to TRBD1. The CDR3 is 14 amino acids. The V gene end was trimmed by 3 bases and the J gene end by 8 bases; junction bases not matched to a gene: 1. In germline, CDR1 is SNHLY, CDR2 FYNNEI. CDR3 region: CASSDGTGDSPLHF. The DNA of the CDR3 is TGTGCCAGCAGTGATGGGACAGGGGATTCACCCCTCCACTTT.

V is TRBV10-3 and J is TRBJ1-1; D perhaps matches TRBD1 (5 bases). This CDR3 has 14 amino acids. Germline V gives CDR1 ENHRY, CDR2 SYGVKD. Trimming removed 6 bases at V and 5 bases at J, with 16 bases between. The CDR3 DNA is TGTGCCATCAGCCCGACAGAGGTTTCAACTGAAGCTTTCTTT. Encoded protein: CAISPTEVSTEAFF.

V and J are TRBV15 and TRBJ1-1, with 8 bases lining up with TRBD1. V shed 3 bases and J 2 bases; nucleotides not matched to a gene: 14. Germline values: CDR1 LNHNV, CDR2 YYDKDF (reference sequence). The CDR3 sequence is 18 residues long. In DNA, the CDR3 is TGTGCCACCAGCAGGAAACGACAGGGGAATCCCTTTAACACTGAAGCTTTCTTT. Amino acid sequence: CATSRKRQGNPFNTEAFF.

V and J are TRBV6-5 and TRBJ1-1; perhaps TRBD1 as D (5 bases). V was shortened by 0 bases and J by 7 bases, with 12 bases between the two germline ends. Germline-derived CDR1 and CDR2 are MNHEY and SVGAGI. CDR3 length: 14 residues. CDR3 sequence reads: CASSYSPGYNEAFF. The CDR3 coding sequence is TGTGCCAGCAGTTACTCTCCAGGGTATAATGAAGCTTTCTTT.

The genes are TRBV30 and TRBJ1-5, with a tentative D call TRBD1 (6 bases). Deletions cut 3 bases from V and 2 bases from J, with 11 bases between. Germline CDR1 is GTSNPN and CDR2 is SVGIG (reference sequence). The CDR3 length is 14 residues. The CDR3 sequence: CAWSRTVRNQPQHF. DNA of the CDR3: TGTGCCTGGAGCCGGACAGTGCGCAATCAGCCCCAGCATTTT.

The chain employs TRBV18 and TRBJ1-5, with a possible D match to TRBD1 (5 bases). The V and J ends lost 3 bases and 4 bases respectively, with 16 bases between them. The CDR3 length is 16 residues. Germline-derived CDR1 and CDR2 are KGHSH and LQKENI. The CDR3 DNA follows: TGTGCCAGCTCACCTCGGCAGGGTGGGTATAATCAGCCCCAGCATTTT. Translating gives CASSPRQGGYNQPQHF.

The chain employs TRBV18 and TRBJ1-2, with 12 bases aligning to TRBD1. V lost 5 bases and J lost 6; bases outside the gene matches: 1. The germline gives CDR1 KGHSH, CDR2 LQKENI. There are 13 residues in the CDR3. This CDR3 is CASSGTGGNGYTF. The CDR3 DNA is TGTGCCAGCTCAGGGACAGGGGGCAATGGCTACACCTTC.

CDR3 in amino acids: CASSLHASRDRPYGYTF. In nucleotides, the CDR3 is TGTGCCAGCAGTTTACACGCTTCGAGGGACAGACCTTATGGCTACACCTTC. This chain connects TRBV27 to TRBJ1-2, with TRBD1 matching 7 bases. Germline V gene sequence: CDR1 MNHEY, CDR2 SMNVEV (reference sequence). This CDR3 contains 17 residues. The V gene end was trimmed by 2 bases and the J gene end by 5 bases; junction bases not matched to a gene: 14.

The chain uses TRBV19 and TRBJ1-5; D unclear. Per the germline V gene, CDR1 is LNHDA and CDR2 is SQIVND (reference sequence). The V end was cut by 3 bases, the J end by 3 bases, with 9 bases between. The CDR3 totals 14 residues. The CDR3 coding sequence is TGTGCCAGTAGTATGATCCGGGACAATCAGCCCCAGCATTTT. Protein product: CASSMIRDNQPQHF. Filled out from reference TRBV19 and TRBJ1-5, the complete variable domain reads DGGITQSPKYLFRKEGQNVTLSCEQNLNHDAMYWYRQDPGQGLRLIYYSQIVNDFQKGDIAEGYSVSREKKESFPLTVTSAQKNPTAFYLCASSMIRDNQPQHFGDGTRLSIL.

V and J are TRBV29-1 and TRBJ2-1, with D perhaps matching TRBD2 (7 bases). This CDR3 contains 14 residues. In germline, CDR1 is SQVTM, CDR2 ANQGSEA. V lost 4 bases and J lost 3, with 13 bases in between. The CDR3 nucleotides read TGCAGCGTTGCGGGGGGCGACATCTACAATGAGCAGTTCTTC. This translates into CSVAGGDIYNEQFF.